The 12 T cell receptor beta chains given below trace back to one sample, sequenced in a study of Graves' ophthalmopathy and Graves' hyperthyroidism. Researchers took RNA transcripts and amplified TCR beta CDR3 regions from them. RT-PCR with HTBI primers came first, then second-round multiplex PCR. TCRdb recomputed calls from the multiplex PCR reads with MiXCR, one row per CDR3 protein. The repertoire holds about 740,000 distinct CDR3 sequences, with roughly two fifths as singletons. What was sequenced was peripheral blood. These receptors all come from an adult man with Graves' ophthalmopathy.

This clonotype came up a few times. V gene TRBV20-1 combines with J gene TRBJ2-5; 11 nucleotides line up with TRBD2. The ends lost 3 bases at V and 2 bases at J; junction bases unmatched: 5. This CDR3 contains 15 residues. Germline CDR1 reads DFQATT; CDR2 reads SNEGSKA (reference sequence). The CDR3 region is CSASFSGGVQETQYF. CDR3 DNA sequence: TGCAGTGCTAGCTTTAGCGGGGGGGTACAAGAGACCCAGTACTTC.

This clonotype was seen many times. The chain employs TRBV7-2 and TRBJ2-7; TRBD2 matches at 9 bases. CDR1 is SGHTA, CDR2 FQGNSA, per germline. This CDR3 is 15 amino acids long. V shed 1 base, J shed 1 base, and the junction held 2 bases outside the gene matches. The CDR3 DNA follows: TGTGCCAGCAGCTTAGGAGCGGGAGGATCCTACGAGCAGTACTTC. This translates into CASSLGAGGSYEQYF.

This clonotype appeared a few times. The chain has TRBV2 and TRBJ1-1; possibly TRBD1 for D (5 bases). Deletions cut 6 bases from V and 4 bases from J, with 15 bases between. CDR1 and CDR2 from the germline V gene are SNHLY and FYNNEI. The CDR3 runs 14 residues. The CDR3 loop is CASRARAGTTEAFF. CDR3 coding DNA: TGTGCCAGCAGAGCAAGGGCAGGGACCACTGAAGCTTTCTTT.

This clonotype was detected ten times or more. The chain employs TRBV29-1 and TRBJ1-5, with 10 nucleotides matching TRBD1. The CDR3 sequence is 12 residues long. V was clipped by 4 bases and J by 6 bases; unmatched bases: 0. The germline gives CDR1 SQVTM, CDR2 ANQGSEA. The CDR3, as DNA: TGCAGCGTTGGGACAGGGGGTCAGCCCCAGCATTTT. It encodes CSVGTGGQPQHF.

The rearrangement joins TRBV2 to TRBJ2-7; 12 bases agree with TRBD2. V lost 6 bases and J lost 6; bases outside the gene matches: 0. Germline lookup yields CDR1 SNHLY and CDR2 FYNNEI. The length of the CDR3 is 12 residues. The CDR3 sequence is CASRTSGGEQYF. The CDR3, as DNA: TGTGCCAGCAGGACTAGCGGGGGCGAGCAGTACTTC. Full variable domain (missing parts from reference TRBV2 and TRBJ2-7): EPEVTQTPSHQVTQMGQEVILRCVPISNHLYFYWYRQILGQKVEFLVSFYNNEISEKSEIFDDQFSVERPDGSNFTLKIRSTKLEDSAMYFCASRTSGGEQYFGPGTRLTVT.

The chain links TRBV7-6 to TRBJ1-2; a possible D gene is TRBD1 (5 bases). The length of the CDR3 is 13 residues. Germline V lookup: CDR1 SGHVS, CDR2 FNYEAQ. Trimming removed 4 bases from V and 8 bases from J, with 14 bases in between. Here the CDR3 DNA reads TGTGCCAGCAGCTCGGGACGGAATAGCGGCTACACCTTC. Translated, it gives CASSSGRNSGYTF.

This clonotype has a handful of counts. The chain uses TRBV6-5 and TRBJ2-5; 7 bases agree with TRBD2. Germline loops: CDR1 MNHEY, CDR2 SVGAGI. The V segment lost 4 bases and the J segment 5 bases; nucleotides outside the gene matches: 7. The CDR3 loop spans 14 amino acids. The CDR3 is CASSLSRRGETQYF. Written as DNA, the CDR3 is TGTGCCAGCAGTTTAAGCAGGCGGGGGGAGACCCAGTACTTC.

Ten or more counts support this clonotype. V gene TRBV7-9 combines with J gene TRBJ2-7; a weak D match, TRBD1 (6 bases). Trimming left V 2 bases short and J 4 bases short, with 15 bases between. The CDR3 consists of 15 residues. The germline gives CDR1 SEHNR, CDR2 FQNEAQ (reference sequence). CDR3 protein: CASSLPEGGAYEQYF. CDR3 nucleotide sequence: TGTGCCAGCAGCTTACCGGAAGGGGGAGCGTACGAGCAGTACTTC. Full variable domain (remainder filled in from reference TRBV7-9 and TRBJ2-7): DTGVSQNPRHKITKRGQNVTFRCDPISEHNRLYWYRQTLGQGPEFLTYFQNEAQLEKSRLLSDRFSAERPKGSFSTLEIQRTEQGDSAMYLCASSLPEGGAYEQYFGPGTRLTVT.

The chain has TRBV7-9 and TRBJ2-7, with D unresolved. The J call is in doubt because the DNA end fits TRBJ2-1 better. This CDR3 has 13 amino acids. Germline CDR1 and CDR2: SEHNR and FQNEAQ (reference sequence). The CDR3 DNA follows: TGTGCCAGCAGCTTATTTGTGGGCAATGAGCAGTTCTTC. Residues: CASSLFVGNEQFF.

The chain uses TRBV24-1 and TRBJ2-3; 10 bases agree with TRBD2. Germline loops: CDR1 KGHDR, CDR2 SFDVKD. V shed 3 bases, J shed 2 bases, and the junction held 4 bases outside the gene matches. This CDR3 spans 16 amino acids. The CDR3 here is CATSDHSGGATDTQYF. The DNA of the CDR3 is TGTGCCACCAGTGATCACAGCGGGGGGGCCACAGATACGCAGTATTTT.

This clonotype was observed a handful of times. The J gene is TRBJ1-1, the V gene TRBV12-3 or TRBV12-4, with 10 bases identical to TRBD1. Losses at the gene ends were 1 base for V and 11 bases for J; bases not matched to a gene: 10. There are 15 residues in the CDR3. DNA for the CDR3: TGTGCCAGCAGTTTAGGGTCTGGGGGGACAGGGGCGGCTTTCTTT. This sequence encodes CASSLGSGGTGAAFF.

The chain employs TRBV20-1 and TRBJ1-4, with D uncertain. Germline assignment: CDR1 DFQATT and CDR2 SNEGSKA (reference sequence). V was shortened by 5 bases and J by 11 bases, with 21 bases between the two germline ends. There are 14 residues in the CDR3. The CDR3 loop is CSARRHPPRFKLFF. DNA of the CDR3: TGCAGTGCTCGACGTCACCCTCCCCGCTTCAAACTGTTTTTT.